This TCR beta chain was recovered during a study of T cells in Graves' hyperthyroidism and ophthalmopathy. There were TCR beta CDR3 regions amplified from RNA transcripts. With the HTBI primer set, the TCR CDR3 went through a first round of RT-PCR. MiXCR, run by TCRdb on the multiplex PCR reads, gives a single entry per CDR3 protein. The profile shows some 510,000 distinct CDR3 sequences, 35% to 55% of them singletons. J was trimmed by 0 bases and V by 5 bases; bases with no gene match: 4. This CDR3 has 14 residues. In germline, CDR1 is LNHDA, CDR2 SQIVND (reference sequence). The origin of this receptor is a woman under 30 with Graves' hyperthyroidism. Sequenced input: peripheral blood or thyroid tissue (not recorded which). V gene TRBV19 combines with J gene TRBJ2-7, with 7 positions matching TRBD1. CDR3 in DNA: TGTGCCAGTAGTGCGACAGGGAGCTCCTACGAGCAGTACTTC. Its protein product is CASSATGSSYEQYF.